This TCR beta chain was retrieved from a study of post-analysis software for immune sequencing data. Looking at the study overall: The patients showed relapsing-remitting, secondary progressive and progressive-relapsing multiple sclerosis courses.

Unique molecular identifiers featured in each of the TCR beta cDNA libraries. Researchers reported about 500,000 cDNA molecules coming from roughly 0.93 to 9.6 million T cells. TCRdb called the PCR reads again in MiXCR, with one record for every CDR3 protein. The sample includes about 540,000 distinct CDR3 sequences, roughly 34% seen only once; the top ten take approximately 5.4%. Remarks on this clonotype: What it recognizes is unknown. The junction does not match germline at one end; this may be a read error.

Regarding the study as a whole: Comparison with controls showed significantly lower normalized Chao1 diversity in multiple sclerosis patients. About five TRBV segments appeared more often in patients than in controls, and TRBV5-6, TRBV5-1 and TRBV20-1 were among these.

This CDR3 is 13 amino acids long. From germline, CDR1 is KGHSH and CDR2 LQKENI. Sequencing used blood. The sequence was collected from a girl aged 2 to 17 with multiple sclerosis. The chain couples TRBV18 to TRBJ1-1, with D perhaps TRBD1 (5 bases). The CDR3 loop reads CASSPMGDTEAFF. DNA of the CDR3: TGTGCCAGTTCACCTATGGGGGACACTGAAGCTTTCTTT. The variable domain in full, completed from reference TRBV18 and TRBJ1-1, reads NAGVMQNPRHLVRRRGQEARLRCSPMKGHSHVYWYRQLPEEGLKFMVYLQKENIIDESGMPKERFSAEFPKEGPSILRIQQVVRGDSAAYFCASSPMGDTEAFFGQGTRLTVV.